This TCR beta chain stems from a study of blood T cell repertoires in COVID-19 (dated by TCRdb to 2020 to 2021). For the study in its entirety: Samples from collaborators originated in the United States, Italy and Spain and spanned both the acute and convalescent phases of COVID-19. The material from the prospective study consisted of cDNA or gDNA derived from T cells, B-cell-depleted T cells, or PBMCs. Samples came from the ongoing ImmuneRACE study (first 160 participants) plus 1,254 subjects from 6 global collaborators. Nearly every sample came with metadata listing a de-identified subject ID, COVID-19 status, age in years and sex. Deeply sampled blood TCRbeta repertoires from subjects exposed to, actively infected with, or recovered from COVID-19 were included in the dataset. The repertoires were released in a freely available public database intended as a resource for research on the immune response to SARS-CoV-2. HLA class I and class II types, where available, came from metadata supplied by the sample provider rather than from assay-based typing.

TCRbeta CDR3 regions were amplified from genomic DNA using the immunoSEQ Assay, a bias-controlled multiplex PCR. In the paper's pipeline: The number of nucleated cells in each sample was estimated by amplification of reference gene primers within the assay. To quantify the absolute abundance of each unique TCRbeta CDR3 rearrangement, sequence reads were collapsed and filtered. For each sample, productive Simpson clonality was calculated as the square root of Simpson's diversity index over productive rearrangements. TCRdb mirrors the immuneACCESS table, restricted to in-frame sequences. Some clones are absent from its copies; in checked studies, under half trace to an unresolved V gene, and the reason for the others is unknown. V and J calls and clone size are given by that table; D and trimming were obtained from the DNA. This sample has about 130,000 clones in its table, and 70% to 90% of those were observed once. Less than 2.5% of the sample is taken by the ten largest.

General study outcomes and caveats: How much clinical and demographic metadata was included differed by source and by participant, and the metadata was provided uncurated.

In the case of this clone: Its antigen remains undetermined. Base qualities were left out, and no much larger clone turns up one base away.

Enrolling through a virtual design, the prospective study's participants ranged in age from roughly 18 to 95 years and lived across 24 United States geographic areas. In the prospective study, cohorts were assigned on the basis of participant-reported clinical history obtained from a screening survey and a study questionnaire. ImmuneRACE Cohort 3 recovered participants were defined by two consecutive negative NP/OP PCR tests, healthcare professional clearance, or symptom resolution. In the prospective study, whole blood, serum and a nasopharyngeal or oropharyngeal swab were collected from each participant by mobile phlebotomists. Participants in the prospective study had the option to provide additional blood draws and questionnaires over an approximately 2-month period. Blood samples from the prospective study were shipped frozen or at room temperature prior to DNA extraction. The germline V gene encodes CDR1 SNHLY and CDR2 FYNNEI. From the cysteine through the phenylalanine, the CDR3 covers 15 amino acids. The CDR3 DNA has 45 bases and is translated from base 1. Unmatched junction bases come to 8, with V trimmed by 5 bases and J by 5 bases.

The sequenced material came from PBMCs or T cells enriched from blood (not recorded which). This receptor was identified in a woman aged 50 to 60 who had recovered from COVID-19. Rearrangement joined TRBV2 to TRBJ2-5, with 10 bases matching TRBD2. The nucleotide sequence is TGTGCCAGCAGTCGGAGCGGGGGGGGTCGGGAGACCCAGTACTTC. This yields the protein CASSRSGGGRETQYF.